A selection of T cell receptor beta chains follows, all from one sample in a study of blood T cell repertoires in COVID-19. TCRdb's copy holds only in-frame clones and misses some; the assay was immunoSEQ multiplex PCR. The sample carries approximately 150,000 clones, about 90% recorded once. Sequencing was performed on PBMCs or T cells enriched from blood (not recorded which). These receptors all stem from a woman between 35 and 50 years old who had been exposed to COVID-19. CDR3s include the opening cysteine and the closing phenylalanine or tryptophan. The D gene is left open where the match is weak. Clone size is given for some rows only: seen once, a few or many times, or a class if the clone is expanded.

CDR3aa | CDR3nt | v_gene | len | d_gene | abundance | j_gene
CASRTHGRTDTQYF | TGTGCCAGCAGAACACATGGTCGAACAGATACGCAGTATTTT | TRBV25-1 | 14 | . | . | TRBJ2-3
CASRVGGSYEQYF | TGTGCCAGCAGGGTCGGGGGGAGCTACGAGCAGTACTTC | TRBV5-6 | 13 | TRBD2 | . | TRBJ2-7
CASSDRGSPYEQYF | TGCGCCAGCAGTGACCGAGGCTCACCCTACGAGCAGTACTTC | TRBV10-1 | 14 | . | . | TRBJ2-7
CASSQLLATEAFF | TGTGCCAGCAGCCAATTATTGGCCACTGAAGCTTTCTTT | TRBV14 | 13 | . | . | TRBJ1-1
CASSLSDRGLPEQYF | TGTGCCAGCAGCTTAAGTGACAGGGGGCTTCCCGAGCAGTACTTC | TRBV7-9 | 15 | TRBD1 | . | TRBJ2-7
CASSTPGPAGFHEQYF | TGTGCCAGCAGCACCCCAGGGCCCGCAGGTTTCCACGAGCAGTACTTC | TRBV7-9 | 16 | . | few | TRBJ2-7
CASSQASGSGGELFF | TGTGCCAGCAGCCAAGCTAGCGGGAGTGGCGGGGAGCTGTTTTTT | TRBV3-1/TRBV3-2 | 15 | TRBD2 | . | TRBJ2-2
CASSEWRAVQETQYF | TGTGCCAGCAGTGAATGGCGGGCAGTCCAAGAGACCCAGTACTTC | TRBV25-1 | 15 | . | . | TRBJ2-5
CASSLSGQAGNTIYF | TGCGCCAGCAGCTTATCAGGGCAAGCTGGAAACACCATATATTTT | TRBV5-1 | 15 | . | once | TRBJ1-3
CASSRDAGHEAFF | TGTGCCAGCAGCCGAGACGCGGGTCACGAAGCTTTCTTT | TRBV3-1/TRBV3-2 | 13 | . | . | TRBJ1-1
CASSQSTGGSYEQYF | TGTGCCAGCAGCCAATCTACAGGGGGATCCTACGAGCAGTACTTC | TRBV3-1/TRBV3-2 | 15 | TRBD1 | . | TRBJ2-7
CASSLAPGASYEQYF | TGTGCCAGCAGCTTAGCCCCAGGGGCCTCCTACGAGCAGTACTTC | TRBV11-3 | 15 | . | . | TRBJ2-7
CASSLVAGDNSPLHF | TGCGCCAGCAGCTTGGTTGCAGGGGATAATTCACCCCTCCACTTT | TRBV5-1 | 15 | . | once | TRBJ1-6
CASRAQTGPNTEAFF | TGTGCCAGCAGGGCGCAGACAGGCCCGAACACTGAAGCTTTCTTT | TRBV28 | 15 | . | . | TRBJ1-1
CASSQDAGGAYNEQFF | TGTGCCAGCAGCCAAGATGCCGGGGGGGCGTACAATGAGCAGTTCTTC | TRBV3-1/TRBV3-2 | 16 | TRBD2 | . | TRBJ2-1
CASSPIRDRAYEQYF | TGTGCCAGCTCACCGATACGGGACAGGGCCTACGAGCAGTACTTC | TRBV18 | 15 | TRBD1 | once | TRBJ2-7
CASSFGTGFYEQYF | TGCGCCAGCAGCTTCGGGACAGGGTTCTACGAGCAGTACTTC | TRBV5-1 | 14 | TRBD1 | . | TRBJ2-7
CASSPYYKGDTGNTEAFF | TGTGCCAGCTCACCCTATTATAAGGGGGACACCGGGAACACTGAAGCTTTCTTT | TRBV18 | 18 | . | . | TRBJ1-1